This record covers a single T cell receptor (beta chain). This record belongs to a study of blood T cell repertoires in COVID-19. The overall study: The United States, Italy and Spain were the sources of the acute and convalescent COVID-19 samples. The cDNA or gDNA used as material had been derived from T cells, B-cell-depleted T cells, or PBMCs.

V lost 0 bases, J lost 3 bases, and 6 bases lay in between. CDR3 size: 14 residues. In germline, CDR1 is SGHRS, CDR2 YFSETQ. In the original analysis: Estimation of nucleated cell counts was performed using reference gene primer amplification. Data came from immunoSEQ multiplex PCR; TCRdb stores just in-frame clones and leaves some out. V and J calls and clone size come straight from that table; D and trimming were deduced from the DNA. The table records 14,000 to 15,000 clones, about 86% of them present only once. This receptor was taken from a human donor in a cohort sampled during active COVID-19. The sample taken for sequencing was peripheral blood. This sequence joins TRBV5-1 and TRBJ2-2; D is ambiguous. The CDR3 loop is CASSLGHYTGELFF. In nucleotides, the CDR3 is TGCGCCAGCAGCTTGGGACATTACACCGGGGAGCTGTTTTTT. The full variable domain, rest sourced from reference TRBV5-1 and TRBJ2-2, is KAGVTQTPRYLIKTRGQQVTLSCSPISGHRSVSWYQQTPGQGLQFLFEYFSETQRNKGNFPGRFSGRQFSNSRSEMNVSTLELGDSALYLCASSLGHYTGELFFGEGSRLTVL.